This T cell receptor beta chain appears in the sequencing data of a study of neurological immune-mediated disorders. The CDR3 is made up of 13 amino acids. The germline gives CDR1 SNHLY, CDR2 FYNNEI. The V end was cut by 0 bases, the J end by 4 bases, with 7 bases between. Findings and limits, study-wide: Whereas HTLV-1-associated myelopathy showed the most TCR clonal expansion, multiple sclerosis showed the least, with levels below those of healthy controls.

This clonotype is categorized as medium-sized. Its antigen is undetermined. TCRdb independently ran MiXCR on the 5' RACE reads; one entry per CDR3 protein. Altogether about 59,000 distinct CDR3 sequences are present, around 3.6% being singletons, with the ten largest covering around 3.1%. This chain joins TRBV2 and TRBJ2-7, with D perhaps matching TRBD2 (5 bases). The source of this sequence is a woman in her twenties or thirties with multiple sclerosis. The sample consisted of PBMCs. CDR3 in amino acids: CASSEAPGYEQYF. For the CDR3, the DNA is TGTGCCAGCAGTGAAGCCCCGGGGTACGAGCAGTACTTC.